This T cell receptor beta chain appears in the sequencing data of a study of cytomegalovirus exposure and HLA in healthy donors. Study-level findings and limits: Most of the CMV-associated TCR beta chains (in a later analysis) appeared to be HLA-restricted. V- and J-gene trimming of TCR beta was linked (in a later analysis) to a missense DCLRE1C variant. Available immune exposure information was restricted to CMV serostatus only. Specificity of a few CMV-associated chains for CMV antigens was verified in vitro.

This CDR3 region has 15 residues. Losses at the gene ends were 0 bases for V and 0 bases for J; bases not matched to a gene: 3. Germline CDR1 reads SGDLS; CDR2 reads YYNGEE. With 60 Vbeta and 13 Jbeta primers, the PCR was carried out. The method was immunoSEQ multiplex PCR; TCRdb's version includes in-frame clones alone and lacks a portion of them. The table lists 170,000 or so clones, around 81% of them singletons. Of note for this clone: Its specificity is unknown.

Specimen: PBMCs. The source is a woman aged 25 to 39 in good health and CMV-seronegative. J is TRBJ2-7 and V is TRBV9; 7 bases are a match to TRBD2. Here the CDR3 DNA reads TGTGCCAGCAGCGTAGGTTCTAGCGGCTCCTACGAGCAGTACTTC. It codes for CASSVGSSGSYEQYF.